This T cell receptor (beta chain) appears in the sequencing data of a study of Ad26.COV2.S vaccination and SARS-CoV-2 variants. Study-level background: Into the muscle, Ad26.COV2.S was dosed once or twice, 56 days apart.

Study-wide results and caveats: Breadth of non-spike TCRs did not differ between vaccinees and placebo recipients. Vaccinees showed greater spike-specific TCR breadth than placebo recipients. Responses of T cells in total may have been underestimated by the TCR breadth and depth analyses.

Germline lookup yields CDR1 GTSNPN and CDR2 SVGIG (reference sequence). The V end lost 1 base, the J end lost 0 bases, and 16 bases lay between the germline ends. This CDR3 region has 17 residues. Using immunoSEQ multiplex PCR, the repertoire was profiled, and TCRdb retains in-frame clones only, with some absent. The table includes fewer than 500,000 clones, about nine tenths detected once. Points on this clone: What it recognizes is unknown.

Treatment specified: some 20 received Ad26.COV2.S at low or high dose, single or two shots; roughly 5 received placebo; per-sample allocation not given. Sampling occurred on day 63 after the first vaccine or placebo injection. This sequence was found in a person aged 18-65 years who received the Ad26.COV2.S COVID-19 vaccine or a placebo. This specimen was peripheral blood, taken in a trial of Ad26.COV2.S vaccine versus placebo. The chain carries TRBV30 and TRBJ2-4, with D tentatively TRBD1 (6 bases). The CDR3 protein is CAWSGGTPGLAKNIQYF. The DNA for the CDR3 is TGTGCCTGGAGTGGTGGGACACCCGGTTTAGCCAAAAACATTCAGTACTTC.